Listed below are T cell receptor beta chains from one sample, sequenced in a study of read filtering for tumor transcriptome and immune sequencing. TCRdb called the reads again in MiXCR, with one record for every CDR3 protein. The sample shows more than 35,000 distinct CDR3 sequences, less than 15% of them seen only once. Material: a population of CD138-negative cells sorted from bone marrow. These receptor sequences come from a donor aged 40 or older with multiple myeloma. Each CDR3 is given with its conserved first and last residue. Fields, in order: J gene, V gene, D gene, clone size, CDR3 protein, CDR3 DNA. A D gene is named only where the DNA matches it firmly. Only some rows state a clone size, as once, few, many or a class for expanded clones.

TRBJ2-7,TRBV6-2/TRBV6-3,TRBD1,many,CASRTGTALYEQYF,TGTGCCAGCAGGACCGGGACAGCCTTATACGAGCAGTACTTC
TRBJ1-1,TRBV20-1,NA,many,CSAELENTEAFF,TGCAGTGCTGAACTCGAGAACACTGAAGCTTTCTTT
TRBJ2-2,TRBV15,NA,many,CATSRAGTTNTGELFF,TGTGCCACCAGCAGAGCCGGGACAACGAACACCGGGGAGCTGTTTTTT
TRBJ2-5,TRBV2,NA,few,CAGSNGLRAAETQYF,TGTGCCGGCAGTAACGGCCTCCGTGCCGCGGAGACCCAGTACTTC
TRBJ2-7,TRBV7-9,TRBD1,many,CASSPSADRASEQYF,TGTGCCAGCAGCCCTTCCGCCGACAGGGCCTCCGAGCAGTACTTC
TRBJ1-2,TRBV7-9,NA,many,CASSLGTQNGYTF,TGTGCCAGCAGCTTAGGTACACAAAATGGCTACACCTTC
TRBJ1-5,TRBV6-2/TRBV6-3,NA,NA,CASSRSTGLAQPQHF,TGTGCCAGCAGCCGCTCGACTGGGTTGGCTCAGCCCCAGCATTTT
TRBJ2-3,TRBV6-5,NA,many,CASSYRHSTDTQYF,TGTGCCAGCAGTTACAGGCACAGTACAGATACGCAGTATTTT
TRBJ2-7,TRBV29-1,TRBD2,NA,CSVAPGGARYEQYF,TGCAGCGTAGCACCCGGGGGGGCCCGGTACGAGCAGTACTTC
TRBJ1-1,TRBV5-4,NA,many,CASSLGRTNTEAFF,TGTGCCAGCAGCCTTGGACGGACTAACACTGAAGCTTTCTTT
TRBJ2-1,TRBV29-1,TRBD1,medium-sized,CSVEDPRDRGNNEQFF,TGCAGCGTTGAAGATCCCCGGGACAGGGGGAACAATGAGCAGTTCTTC
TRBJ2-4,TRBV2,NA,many,CASSLTKNIQYF,TGTGCCAGCAGTCTAACCAAAAACATTCAGTACTTC
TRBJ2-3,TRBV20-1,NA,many,CSALDRRGDTQYF,TGCAGTGCTTTAGACCGGAGGGGAGATACGCAGTATTTT
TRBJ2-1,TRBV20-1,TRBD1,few,CSARRRDRAYSEQFF,TGCAGTGCTAGACGCCGGGACAGGGCCTACAGTGAGCAGTTCTTC
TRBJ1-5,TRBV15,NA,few,CATNLRGNSNQPQHF,TGTGCCACCAACCTCCGGGGGAATAGTAATCAGCCCCAGCATTTT
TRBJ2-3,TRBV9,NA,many,CASSPGAGGVRDTQYF,TGTGCCAGCAGCCCCGGGGCGGGCGGAGTGAGAGATACGCAGTATTTT
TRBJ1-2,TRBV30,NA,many,CAWSVGAFYGYTF,TGTGCCTGGAGTGTTGGGGCGTTTTATGGCTACACCTTC
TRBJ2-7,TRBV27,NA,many,CASSLGNLYEQYF,TGTGCCAGCAGTTTAGGCAATCTCTACGAGCAGTACTTC
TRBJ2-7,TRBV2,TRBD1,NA,CASSTQGTGGLSCEQYF,TGTGCCAGCAGTACCCAAGGGACAGGGGGCTTGTCGTGCGAGCAGTACTTC
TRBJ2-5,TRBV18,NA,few,CASGPAGRETQYF,TGTGCCAGCGGACCCGCGGGGCGAGAGACCCAGTACTTC
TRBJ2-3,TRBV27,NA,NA,CAGRGVLQADTQYF,TGTGCCGGCAGGGGGGTCCTGCAGGCAGATACGCAGTATTTT
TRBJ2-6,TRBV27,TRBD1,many,CASSLAGTAGANVLTF,TGTGCCAGCAGTTTAGCCGGGACAGCTGGGGCCAACGTCCTGACTTTC
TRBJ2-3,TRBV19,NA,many,CASRPTYTDTQYF,TGTGCCAGTAGGCCTACTTACACAGATACGCAGTATTTT
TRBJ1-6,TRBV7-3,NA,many,CASSLLGTMDSPLHF,TGTGCCAGCAGCTTACTCGGGACAATGGATTCACCCCTCCACTTT
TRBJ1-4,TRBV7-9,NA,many,CASSLGPRDEKLFF,TGTGCCAGCAGCTTAGGACCCAGGGATGAAAAACTGTTTTTT
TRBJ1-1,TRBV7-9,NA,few,CASSNQNREAFF,TGTGCCAGCAGCAACCAAAACAGGGAAGCTTTCTTT
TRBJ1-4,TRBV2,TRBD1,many,CASSGRTGAEKLFF,TGTGCCAGCAGCGGACGGACAGGGGCTGAAAAACTGTTTTTT
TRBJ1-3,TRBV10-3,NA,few,CAISAGSLHSGNTIYF,TGTGCCATCAGTGCGGGCAGTCTCCACTCTGGAAACACCATATATTTT
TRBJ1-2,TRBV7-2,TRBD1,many,CASSPNPTGWGYGYTF,TGTGCCAGCAGCCCAAACCCGACAGGGTGGGGCTATGGCTACACCTTC
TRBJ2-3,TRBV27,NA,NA,CASSYLHTDTQYF,TGTGCCAGCAGTTATCTCCATACAGATACGCAGTATTTT
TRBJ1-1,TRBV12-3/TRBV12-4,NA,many,CASSFHGGNEAFF,TGTGCCAGCAGTTTCCACGGGGGTAATGAAGCTTTCTTT
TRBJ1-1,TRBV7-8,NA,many,CASSGGITEAFF,TGTGCCAGCAGTGGGGGTATCACTGAAGCTTTCTTT
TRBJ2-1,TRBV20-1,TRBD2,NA,CSARSNGGAFHNEQFF,TGCAGTGCTAGAAGCAACGGGGGGGCGTTTCACAATGAGCAGTTCTTC
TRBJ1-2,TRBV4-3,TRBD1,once,CASSLDRSPVYGYTF,TGCGCCAGCAGCCTGGACAGGTCCCCTGTCTATGGCTACACCTTC
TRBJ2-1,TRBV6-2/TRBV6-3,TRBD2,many,CASSYLGLANEQFF,TGTGCCAGCAGTTACCTCGGACTAGCCAATGAGCAGTTCTTC
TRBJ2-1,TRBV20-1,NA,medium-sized,CSARGETGSHYNEQFF,TGCAGTGCCCGGGGAGAGACAGGATCCCACTACAATGAGCAGTTCTTC
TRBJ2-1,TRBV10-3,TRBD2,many,CAISVTGGRNNEQFF,TGTGCCATCAGTGTTACGGGGGGACGAAACAATGAGCAGTTCTTC
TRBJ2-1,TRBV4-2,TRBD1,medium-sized,CASSDRATNLYNEQFF,TGTGCCAGCAGCGACAGGGCCACGAATCTTTACAATGAGCAGTTCTTC
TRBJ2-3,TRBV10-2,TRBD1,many,CASLGTGKVNTDTQYF,TGCGCCAGTCTTGGGACAGGGAAGGTGAACACAGATACGCAGTATTTT
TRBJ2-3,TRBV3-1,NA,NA,CASSQVTDTQCF,TGTGCCAGCAGCCAAGTCACAGATACGCAGTGTTTT
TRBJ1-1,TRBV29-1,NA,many,CSVKGGVTLNTEAFF,TGCAGCGTTAAGGGGGGAGTGACTTTGAACACTGAAGCTTTCTTT
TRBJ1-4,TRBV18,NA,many,CASSPTGQNENLFF,TGTGCCAGCTCACCCACAGGACAAAATGAAAACCTGTTTTTT
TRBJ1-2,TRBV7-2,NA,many,CASSLESTGYYGYTF,TGTGCCAGCAGCTTAGAGTCCACAGGGTACTATGGCTACACCTTC
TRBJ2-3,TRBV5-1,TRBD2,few,CASSSRPGLNTDTQYF,TGCGCCAGCAGTTCCCGACCGGGACTAAACACAGATACGCAGTATTTT
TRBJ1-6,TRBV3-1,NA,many,CASSRTGTGSPLHF,TGTGCCAGCAGCCGAACAGGGACTGGTTCACCCCTCCACTTT